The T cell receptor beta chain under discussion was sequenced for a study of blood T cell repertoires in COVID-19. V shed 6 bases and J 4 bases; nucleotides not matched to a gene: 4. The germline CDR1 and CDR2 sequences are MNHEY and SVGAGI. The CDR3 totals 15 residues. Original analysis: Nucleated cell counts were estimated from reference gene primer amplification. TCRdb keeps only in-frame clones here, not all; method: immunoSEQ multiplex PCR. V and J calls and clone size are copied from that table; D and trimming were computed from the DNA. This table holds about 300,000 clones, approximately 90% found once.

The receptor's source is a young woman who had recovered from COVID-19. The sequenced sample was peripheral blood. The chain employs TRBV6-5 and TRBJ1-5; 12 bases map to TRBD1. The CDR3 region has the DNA TGTGCCAGCAGGCGGGACAGGGGGCGGAATCAGCCCCAGCATTTT. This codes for CASRRDRGRNQPQHF.